These 11 T cell receptor beta chains were all obtained from the same sample, sequenced in a study of blood T cell repertoires in COVID-19 (TCRdb year 2020). Libraries were constructed by the immunoSEQ multiplex PCR assay. TCRdb provides this immuneACCESS table in a form limited to in-frame rearrangements. Some clones are lacking; in checked studies, under half of them reflect an unresolved V gene, and why the rest are absent is not known. This sample holds about 330,000 clones; over 75% were observed only once. 5% of the sample rests with the top ten. Specimen: PBMCs or T cells enriched from blood (not recorded which). These receptor sequences come from a man between 25 and 39 years old who had recovered from COVID-19.

The chain joins TRBV7-6 to TRBJ2-7; D uncertain. Trimming took 8 bases from V and 6 from J, leaving 11 bases between them. There are 11 residues in the CDR3. Per the germline V gene, CDR1 is SGHVS and CDR2 is FNYEAQ. DNA of the CDR3: TGTGCCAGCGGTACGAGCCGCGAGCAGTACTTC. It encodes CASGTSREQYF.

The CDR3 region is CASSNRDTTFSPQHF. CDR3 bases: TGTGCCAGCAGTAATCGGGACACCACTTTTTCACCCCAGCATTTT. V and J are TRBV28 and TRBJ1-5; D possibly corresponds to TRBD1 (6 bases). Per germline, CDR1 MDHEN and CDR2 SYDVKM. The V end was cut by 5 bases, the J end by 10 bases, with 21 bases between. The CDR3 runs 15 residues. Full variable domain (remainder filled in from reference TRBV28 and TRBJ1-5): DVKVTQSSRYLVKRTGEKVFLECVQDMDHENMFWYRQDPGLGLRLIYFSYDVKMKEKGDIPEGYSVSREKKERFSLILESASTNQTSMYLCASSNRDTTFSPQHFGDGTRLSIL.

V and J are TRBV9 and TRBJ2-7; 9 nucleotides match TRBD1. The V and J ends lost 2 bases and 6 bases, in that order; junction bases with no gene match: 6. The CDR3 extends over 14 amino acids. CDR1 is SGDLS, CDR2 YYNGEE, per germline. This CDR3 is CASSVRDRASEQYF. DNA of the CDR3: TGTGCCAGCAGCGTCCGGGACAGGGCTTCCGAGCAGTACTTC.

This clone was recorded once. The chain recombines TRBV2 with TRBJ2-7; D unresolved. The V and J ends lost 5 bases and 5 bases respectively, with 4 bases between them. The CDR3 consists of 10 residues. Germline CDR1 is SNHLY and CDR2 is FYNNEI. The CDR3 reads CASSSNEQYF. The CDR3 bases are TGTGCCAGCAGTTCAAACGAGCAGTACTTC.

As for this clone: Other DNA sequences from this sample encode an identical CDR3 as well. The chain joins TRBV7-9 to TRBJ1-2, with TRBD1 matching 9 bases. The CDR3 is 13 amino acids. The junction had 5 bases not matched to a gene; V was cut back by 4 bases and J by 8 bases. Germline values: CDR1 SEHNR, CDR2 FQNEAQ (reference sequence). CDR3 sequence: CASSSQGARGYTF. In DNA, the CDR3 is TGTGCCAGCAGCTCACAGGGGGCGCGAGGCTACACCTTC.

The table lists this clone with a count of one. The chain couples TRBV5-1 to TRBJ2-7; 8 nucleotides agree with TRBD2. V lost 0 bases and J lost 3; bases outside the gene matches: 8. The CDR3 is 16 amino acids. The germline V gene encodes CDR1 SGHRS and CDR2 YFSETQ. Written as DNA, the CDR3 is TGCGCCAGCAGCTTGGTCAGCGGGGGATCGAACTACGAGCAGTACTTC. This translates into CASSLVSGGSNYEQYF.

The chain combines TRBV28 with TRBJ1-4; D unclear. The length of the CDR3 is 14 residues. The germline CDR1 and CDR2 sequences are MDHEN and SYDVKM. Trimming took 2 bases from V and 8 from J, leaving 12 bases between them. CDR3 sequence: CASSLTAVTEKLFF. As DNA, the CDR3 is TGTGCCAGCAGTTTAACTGCTGTTACGGAAAAACTGTTTTTT.

The V gene is TRBV5-1, the J gene TRBJ2-5, with 9 bases identical to TRBD1. The V gene end was trimmed by 4 bases and the J gene end by 4 bases; junction bases not matched to a gene: 8. The CDR3 runs to 15 residues. Germline V lookup: CDR1 SGHRS, CDR2 YFSETQ. The CDR3 coding sequence is TGCGCCAGCAGCATTTCACAGGGGGCTGGAGAGACCCAGTACTTC. Its translation is CASSISQGAGETQYF.

The J gene is TRBJ2-1, the V gene TRBV28, with TRBD2 matching over 7 bases. The CDR3 sequence is 21 residues long. V dropped 2 bases and J dropped 5; count of bases not matched to a gene: 24. CDR1 and CDR2 (germline): MDHEN, SYDVKM. The CDR3 DNA reads as TGTGCCAGCAGTTTAGTTGTAGCGGGTCTGCAGGGAAGCGGGTGGGACAATGAGCAGTTCTTC. Translated, it gives CASSLVVAGLQGSGWDNEQFF.

The chain combines TRBV5-1 with TRBJ1-4, with TRBD1 matching 12 bases. This CDR3 region has 16 residues. The V and J ends lost 3 bases and 8 bases, in that order; junction bases with no gene match: 8. In germline, CDR1 is SGHRS, CDR2 YFSETQ. The CDR3 sequence is CASSWGTGGAREKLFF. For the CDR3, the DNA is TGCGCCAGCAGCTGGGGGACAGGGGGCGCGAGAGAAAAACTGTTTTTT.

The V gene is TRBV2, the J gene TRBJ1-5; 11 positions agree with TRBD1. This CDR3 region has 16 residues. V lost 7 bases and J lost 2; bases outside the gene matches: 7. Germline CDR1 and CDR2: SNHLY and FYNNEI. The CDR3 here is CASTWTGGTRNQPQHF. The CDR3 region has the DNA TGTGCCAGCACGTGGACAGGGGGCACCCGCAATCAGCCCCAGCATTTT.